One sample yielded the 5 T cell receptor beta chains listed below, sequenced in a study of breast tumors, draining lymph nodes, adjacent tissues. TCRdb used MiXCR to reprocess the multiplex PCR reads, holding one entry per CDR3 protein. The sample has around 12,000 distinct CDR3 sequences, under 80% seen once. Sequencing input: tumor-adjacent breast tissue. The receptors originated from a female donor with breast cancer. Some clones in this sample may be carry-over from other donors' samples.

In this sample, this clonotype is medium-sized. The gene calls are TRBV5-1 and TRBJ2-7, with 12 positions matching TRBD1. The CDR3 is 16 amino acids. Trimming took 4 bases from V and 4 from J; bases not matched to a gene: 9. Germline values: CDR1 SGHRS, CDR2 YFSETQ. The CDR3 nucleotides read TGCGCCAGCAGCCCGGGACAGGGGGCAGTAAGGTACGAGCAGTACTTC. Its translation: CASSPGQGAVRYEQYF.

The sample holds a few counts of this clonotype. V and J are TRBV19 and TRBJ2-7; tentative D call: TRBD1 (5 bases). Trimming cost V 5 bases and J 4 bases, with 6 bases left between them. Germline V lookup: CDR1 LNHDA, CDR2 SQIVND (reference sequence). The CDR3 has 11 residues. CDR3 DNA: TGTGCCAGTAGTCAGGGTTACGAGCAGTACTTC. It yields the protein CASSQGYEQYF. Looking up the rest from reference TRBV19 and TRBJ2-7 gives the full variable domain: DGGITQSPKYLFRKEGQNVTLSCEQNLNHDAMYWYRQDPGQGLRLIYYSQIVNDFQKGDIAEGYSVSREKKESFPLTVTSAQKNPTAFYLCASSQGYEQYFGPGTRLTVT.

The CDR3 region has the DNA TGTGCCAGCAGCTTAGTGGGGGTGGATTCACCCCTCCACTTT. Residues: CASSLVGVDSPLHF. This chain joins TRBV7-8 and TRBJ1-6, with D possibly being TRBD1 (5 bases). Deletions cut 1 base from V and 8 bases from J, with 9 bases between. Germline V lookup: CDR1 SGHVS, CDR2 FQNEAQ. The CDR3 spans 14 residues.

The chain carries TRBV9 and TRBJ2-1; TRBD2 matches at 7 bases. CDR1 and CDR2 (germline): SGDLS, YYNGEE. V shed 3 bases and J 9 bases; nucleotides not matched to a gene: 3. CDR3 length: 12 residues. The CDR3 DNA follows: TGTGCCAGCAGCGCAAGCGGGATTGAGCAGTTCTTC. It specifies CASSASGIEQFF.

The gene calls are TRBV7-2 and TRBJ2-5; D is unclear. Germline V gene sequence: CDR1 SGHTA, CDR2 FQGNSA. There are 14 residues in the CDR3. Between the trimmed V and J ends, which lost 4 bases and 2 bases, there was a span of 11 bases. CDR3 in amino acids: CASSYMRTQETQYF. The CDR3 DNA follows: TGTGCCAGCAGCTATATGAGGACGCAAGAGACCCAGTACTTC.